This T cell receptor beta chain came from a study of response to subunit inactivated influenza vaccine. Comments on this clonotype: The junction and the germline gene differ at one end; a read error may be behind it.

One entry per CDR3 protein, called by TCRdb with MiXCR from the RT-PCR reads. This table has fewer than 650,000 distinct CDR3 sequences, 10% to 15% appearing once. The CDR3 is made up of 13 amino acids. CDR1 and CDR2 from the germline V gene are SGHAT and FQNNGV. V gene TRBV11-2 combines with J gene TRBJ2-7; D is unresolved. The sequences come from PBMCs from blood, collected about 40 days after vaccination. The sequence came from a man aged 50-60 years who received an inactivated influenza vaccine. CDR3 loop: CASSVEELYEQYF. Here the CDR3 DNA reads TGTGCCAGCAGCGTAGAGGAACTCTACGAGCAGTACTTC.